The rows below give T cell receptor beta chains drawn from one sample of a study of cytomegalovirus exposure and HLA in healthy donors. Produced via immunoSEQ multiplex PCR; TCRdb's table is partial and in-frame only. The data show 120,000 or so clones, over 75% seen once. Sequencing input: PBMCs. These receptors originate from a woman in her 30s in good health and CMV-seropositive. Each CDR3 is given without its conserved first and last residue. Not every row has a clone size; where given, it reads once, few, many or a size class.

j_call clone_size v_call cdr3_aa
TRBJ1-5 - TRBV28 ASSLAQGGNQPQH
TRBJ2-5 - TRBV29-1 SVDAQVETQY
TRBJ1-6 once TRBV4-1 ASSPLGQFYNSPLH
TRBJ2-7 - TRBV28 ASHPWTGIFHEQY
TRBJ1-6 - TRBV4-2 ASSQDQGSPLH
TRBJ2-3 - TRBV4-1 ASSRVETGTPSTDTQY
TRBJ1-6 few TRBV7-7 ASRTPQRHSPLH
TRBJ2-2 - TRBV7-8 ASITSDNPGELF
TRBJ2-3 - TRBV4-1 ASSQVKRGTDTQY
TRBJ2-1 - TRBV7-2 ASSSRASGNSYNEQF
TRBJ2-7 many TRBV6-1 ASSERLAGAYEQY
TRBJ2-2 once TRBV7-8 ASSLEPGLAELKKNTGELF
TRBJ1-5 - TRBV28 ASSSRDRGNQPQH
TRBJ2-5 - TRBV7-2 ASSLGGQGKGETQY
TRBJ1-1 once TRBV7-8 ASSLGGRGVAEAF
TRBJ1-2 - TRBV28 ASSLSTGGGGYT
TRBJ2-1 - TRBV4-3 ASSQLTTSGSYNEQF
TRBJ2-5 - TRBV13 ASSSPRTTQETQY
TRBJ2-1 once TRBV28 ASSPTQGSGGDNEQF
TRBJ2-3 - TRBV6-5 ASSYSGTSGADTQY
TRBJ2-1 - TRBV4-3 ASSQAVGLAGPEQF
TRBJ2-5 once TRBV12-5 ASGCFHSQLHPLGKREMGETQY
TRBJ2-3 - TRBV27 ASTGLGTSGTDTQY
TRBJ2-1 - TRBV11-3 ASSSGTGYNEQF
TRBJ2-2 - TRBV11-3 ASSFSGNTGELF
TRBJ2-3 - TRBV7-2 ASSFSGLAGGGDTQY
TRBJ2-5 - TRBV7-8 ASSLRDRFQETQY
TRBJ2-1 - TRBV30 AWRGAGSSYNEQF
TRBJ1-2 - TRBV12-5 ASGQENYGYT
TRBJ1-4 few TRBV4-1 ASSHGTVEKLF
TRBJ2-2 once TRBV25-1 ASSDSTGGTGELF
TRBJ2-3 - TRBV2 ASRMTTASTDTQY
TRBJ1-1 - TRBV6-5 ASRVGQRSTEAF
TRBJ1-5 once TRBV19 ASIDSHYSNQPQH
TRBJ1-4 - TRBV2 ASSEDEAQRPF
TRBJ2-7 few TRBV4-1 ASSQEAGTRISEQY
TRBJ1-1 - TRBV30 AWSVNRGTEAF
TRBJ2-6 - TRBV30 AWSKQAPGANVLT